One and the same sample provided the 9 T cell receptor beta chains below, sequenced in a study of OX40 agonist ivuxolimab in advanced cancers. Using immunoSEQ multiplex PCR, the repertoire was profiled, and TCRdb retains in-frame clones only, with some absent. This sample has over 35,000 clones, with roughly 91% found just once. The sequencing used CD4+ or CD8+ T cells sorted from blood, collected in a trial of the OX40 agonist ivuxolimab. These receptors were taken from an adult with an advanced solid tumor such as melanoma, head and neck, liver or kidney cancer.

V usage is TRBV28 and J usage is TRBJ1-2; D uncertain. Per germline, CDR1 MDHEN and CDR2 SYDVKM. Trimming removed 6 bases at V and 7 bases at J, with 21 bases between. This CDR3 is 15 amino acids long. CDR3 sequence (DNA): TGTGCCAGCAGGGGCCTCGGAGGCCCCTACGGTGGCTACACCTTC. It specifies CASRGLGGPYGGYTF.

V usage is TRBV2 and J usage is TRBJ2-1; D may be TRBD2 (6 bases). The CDR3 runs 13 residues. With 6 bases removed from V and 6 bases from J, the gap between germline ends came to 12 bases. CDR1 and CDR2 from the germline V gene are SNHLY and FYNNEI. CDR3: CASSPGSINEQFF. CDR3 DNA sequence: TGTGCCAGCAGCCCCGGGAGTATCAATGAGCAGTTCTTC. The full variable domain, completed using reference TRBV2 and TRBJ2-1, is EPEVTQTPSHQVTQMGQEVILRCVPISNHLYFYWYRQILGQKVEFLVSFYNNEISEKSEIFDDQFSVERPDGSNFTLKIRSTKLEDSAMYFCASSPGSINEQFFGPGTRLTVL.

The chain employs TRBV7-2 and TRBJ2-1, with D tentatively TRBD1 (5 bases). Germline lookup yields CDR1 SGHTA and CDR2 FQGNSA. The CDR3 runs to 11 residues. The V and J ends lost 2 bases and 9 bases respectively, with 5 bases between them. In nucleotides, the CDR3 is TGTGCCAGCAGCTTAAGGGGTGAGCAGTTCTTC. It codes for CASSLRGEQFF.

The genes are TRBV9 and TRBJ2-7; no reliable D call. The CDR3 has 15 residues. The V gene lost 0 bases and the J gene lost 2 bases, with 12 bases spanning the gap. From germline, CDR1 is SGDLS and CDR2 YYNGEE. The CDR3 loop is CASSVAGTGPYEQYF. The CDR3 DNA reads as TGTGCCAGCAGCGTAGCTGGCACGGGCCCCTACGAGCAGTACTTC.

The V gene is TRBV6-1, the J gene TRBJ2-1; a possible D gene is TRBD2 (5 bases). This CDR3 region has 13 residues. Germline V gives CDR1 MNHNS, CDR2 SASEGT. Trimming pared 2 bases from V and 7 bases from J, leaving 9 bases between. CDR3 DNA sequence: TGTGCCAGCAGTGAACAGACTATGAATGAGCAGTTCTTC. Translated: CASSEQTMNEQFF.

CDR3 amino acids: CAGGSGNTIYF. The CDR3 nucleotides are TGTGCCGGGGGCTCTGGAAACACCATATATTTT. The V call is TRBV6-6, the J call TRBJ1-3; D may be TRBD1 (5 bases). The CDR3 is made up of 11 amino acids. V gave up 11 bases and J gave up 0 bases, with 5 bases separating them. Germline lookup yields CDR1 MNHNY and CDR2 SVGAGI (reference sequence).

The V and J genes are TRBV6-1 and TRBJ2-7; D uncertain. Germline lookup yields CDR1 MNHNS and CDR2 SASEGT. V was trimmed by 3 bases and J by 2 bases, leaving 5 bases between them. The CDR3 is made up of 12 amino acids. The chain's CDR3 is CASSDIPYEQYF. In DNA, the CDR3 is TGTGCCAGCAGTGACATACCCTACGAGCAGTACTTC.

The rearrangement links TRBV9 to TRBJ1-1, with a weak D call TRBD1 (5 bases). V lost 5 bases, J lost 5 bases, and 19 bases lay in between. The CDR3 consists of 15 residues. Germline CDR1 and CDR2: SGDLS and YYNGEE. The CDR3 sequence: CASSPYRRERTEAFF. CDR3 coding DNA: TGTGCCAGCAGTCCCTACAGGAGGGAAAGAACTGAAGCTTTCTTT.

The chain has TRBV2 and TRBJ1-4; 9 bases align to TRBD1. Germline CDR1 SNHLY, CDR2 FYNNEI. Trimming at V came to 5 bases and at J to 11 bases, leaving 12 bases not matched to a gene. This CDR3 region has 15 residues. The CDR3 nucleotides read TGTGCCAGCAGTCCCCAGACAGGGGGTCTAGGGAAACTGTTTTTT. This translates into CASSPQTGGLGKLFF. The full variable domain, with the rest looked up from reference TRBV2 and TRBJ1-4, is EPEVTQTPSHQVTQMGQEVILRCVPISNHLYFYWYRQILGQKVEFLVSFYNNEISEKSEIFDDQFSVERPDGSNFTLKIRSTKLEDSAMYFCASSPQTGGLGKLFFGSGTQLSVL.